Detailed here is one T cell receptor beta chain. The germline V gene has CDR1 SGHRS and CDR2 YFSETQ. After removal of 5 bases from V and 5 bases from J, the junction contained 12 bases not matched to a gene. The CDR3 has 15 amino acids. In the library, unique molecular identifiers were attached to individual cDNA molecules. Methods used by the authors: From about 20,000 to 690,000 TCRs were found per sample, with a median of roughly 89,000. TCRdb reprocessed the RACE reads with MiXCR, giving one entry per CDR3 protein. The V and J calls follow TCRdb's processing rather than the paper's. Counted here are around 39,000 distinct CDR3 sequences, roughly 6.4% occurring once; the ten biggest clones make up 9.1%. This sample is part of a study of human T cells and chemical hapten exposure. Time point defined: patch test 1, 2 weeks after DPC sensitization. The treatment here: therapeutic diphenylcyclopropenone sensitization with weekly scalp DPC. RNA extraction used unfractionated whole blood as the source of total RNA.

This receptor was taken from a woman in her thirties with alopecia areata. Some clones in this sample may be carry-over from other donors' samples. This specimen consisted of whole blood, obtained in connection with sensitization to the hapten diphenylcyclopropenone (DPC). The chain is built from TRBV5-1 and TRBJ1-1; TRBD1 matches 7 bases. CDR3: CASSLRPEGATEAFF. CDR3 in DNA: TGCGCCAGCAGTTTACGCCCGGAGGGGGCAACTGAAGCTTTCTTT.